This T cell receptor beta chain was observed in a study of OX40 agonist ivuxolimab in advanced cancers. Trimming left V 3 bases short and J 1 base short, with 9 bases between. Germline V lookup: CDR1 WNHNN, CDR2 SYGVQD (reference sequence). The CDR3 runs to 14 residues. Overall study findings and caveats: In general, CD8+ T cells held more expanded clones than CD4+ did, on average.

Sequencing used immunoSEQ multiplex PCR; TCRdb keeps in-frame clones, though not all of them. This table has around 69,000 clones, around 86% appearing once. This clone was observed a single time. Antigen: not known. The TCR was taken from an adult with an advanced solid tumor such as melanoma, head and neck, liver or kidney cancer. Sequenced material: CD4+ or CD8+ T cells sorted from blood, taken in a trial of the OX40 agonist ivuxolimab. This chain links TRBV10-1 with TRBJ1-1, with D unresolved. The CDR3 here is CASSDPGKNTEAFF. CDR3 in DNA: TGCGCCAGCAGTGACCCGGGAAAGAACACTGAAGCTTTCTTT.